The present T cell receptor beta chain was sequenced within a study of T cell responses to AZD1222 COVID-19 vaccine. The study's findings and limits: Donors were chiefly white British, with a greater number of females, and clonal diversity was perhaps underestimated. Along spike, vaccine-associated CD4 TCRs were found throughout, with dominance at 160-218 and 743-854. The study found Spike-specific TCR breadth and depth rose after two AZD1222 doses. Scientists sampled the repertoires only once the peak T cell response had passed.

A word on this clone: Its antigen is unidentified.

The method was immunoSEQ multiplex PCR; TCRdb's version includes in-frame clones alone and lacks a portion of them. The table includes roughly 180,000 clones, about 92% detected once. V lost 6 bases to trimming and J lost 3 bases, with 10 bases between them. Germline CDR1 reads LNHDA; CDR2 reads SQIVND (reference sequence). CDR3 length equals 13 residues. This material consisted of peripheral blood, taken 28 days after the second AZD1222 dose. This clonotype was obtained from an adult who received the AZD1222 COVID-19 vaccine. The V gene is TRBV19, the J gene TRBJ2-3; D call uncertain. CDR3 region: CASSHLVTDTQYF. Written as DNA, the CDR3 is TGTGCCAGTAGCCATCTAGTTACAGATACGCAGTATTTT.